The 16 T cell receptor beta chains below all came from one sample that was sequenced in a study of regulatory T cells in long-lasting Graves disease (dated by TCRdb to the early 2020s). Library method: multiplex PCR. Sequencing was carried out with an Illumina HiSeq 4000. iRepertoire HTBI primers and Arm-PCR amplification of CDR3 regions were used to construct TCR beta libraries. In-frame beta chains were kept once TCRdb had trimmed the public reads at Q25 with fastp and called clones with MiXCR. Entries that share a CDR3 protein sequence are merged under the most common genes and DNA. For this sample the table gives 550,000 to 600,000 distinct CDR3 sequences, of which about 16% were detected only once. The top ten hold approximately 12% of the sample. The time point label here, explained by the study, means: newly diagnosed GD, antithyroid drugs for less than 3 months. RNA was extracted from PBMCs in TRIzol for both TCR sequencing and RNA sequencing.

In addition, the sample was reused for a study of T cells in Graves' hyperthyroidism and ophthalmopathy.

Here the sequenced sample was peripheral blood mononuclear cells (PBMCs), taken at new diagnosis, from a patient treated with antithyroid drugs. The receptors were sampled from a man younger than 35 with Graves disease. Donor details come from another sample of the same person, matched by shared clones.

Many counts were recorded for this clonotype. The V call is TRBV5-5, the J call TRBJ2-7; D is perhaps TRBD1 or TRBD2 (5 bases each). V lost 4 bases and J 2 bases, leaving 13 bases between the germline ends. The germline gives CDR1 SGHKS, CDR2 YYEKEE (reference sequence). CDR3 length: 14 residues. The CDR3 is CASSLQGRPYEQYF. The CDR3 DNA reads as TGTGCCAGCAGCCTCCAGGGACGACCCTACGAGCAGTACTTC.

Remarks on this clonotype: It may be a read error: a sequence one base away is much more abundant. The V call is TRBV30, the J call TRBJ2-1, with a possible D match to TRBD1 (5 bases). The CDR3 consists of 14 residues. The germline V gene has CDR1 GTSNPN and CDR2 SVGIG (reference sequence). For the CDR3, the DNA is TGTGCCTGGCGTGTACTTACAGGTTACAATGAGCAGTTCTTC. It translates to CAWRVLTGYNEQFF. Looking up the rest from reference TRBV30 and TRBJ2-1 gives the full variable domain: SQTIHQWPATLVQPVGSPLSLECTVEGTSNPNLYWYRQAAGRGLQLLFYSVGIGQISSEVPQNLSASRPQDRQFILSSKKLLLSDSGFYLCAWRVLTGYNEQFFGPGTRLTVL.

In its sample, this clonotype was seen a few times. The chain combines TRBV10-3 with TRBJ1-1; 7 bases are a match to TRBD1. This CDR3 has 14 residues. The germline V gene encodes CDR1 ENHRY and CDR2 SYGVKD. After removal of 5 bases from V and 1 base from J, the junction contained 4 bases not matched to a gene. The CDR3 nucleotides are TGTGCCATCAGTAGACAGGGACCGAACACTGAAGCTTTCTTT. This encodes CAISRQGPNTEAFF.

This clonotype was seen repeatedly, ten times or more. The CDR3: CASSFRGLAGEQYF. Here the CDR3 DNA reads TGTGCCAGCAGTTTTAGGGGACTAGCGGGAGAGCAGTACTTC. The chain has TRBV12-3 or TRBV12-4 and TRBJ2-7, with 13 bases lining up with TRBD2. The trim removed 3 bases at V and 7 bases at J, leaving 3 bases unmatched. The CDR3 loop spans 14 amino acids.

For the CDR3, the DNA is TGTGCCAGTAGTATCGGAAATCAGCCCCAGCATTTT. Its translation: CASSIGNQPQHF. The gene calls are TRBV19 and TRBJ1-5; D unclear. Germline CDR1 reads LNHDA; CDR2 reads SQIVND (reference sequence). The CDR3 spans 12 residues. Trimming took off 3 bases at V and 4 bases at J, with 4 bases between the two ends.

This clonotype was counted at least ten times. V gene TRBV28 combines with J gene TRBJ2-1, with 10 bases identical to TRBD1. The CDR3 totals 15 residues. Germline V gene data show CDR1 as MDHEN and CDR2 as SYDVKM. The J segment lost 7 bases and the V segment lost 3 bases, leaving 6 bases of the junction unmatched. The CDR3 reads CASSFPRTGGNEQFF. For the CDR3, the DNA is TGTGCCAGCAGTTTTCCTAGGACAGGGGGGAATGAGCAGTTCTTC.

Many counts were recorded for this clonotype. The chain carries TRBV11-2 and TRBJ2-5, with D unclear. The CDR3 sequence is 14 residues long. Trimming stripped 3 bases from V and 0 bases from J, with 8 bases between. CDR1 is SGHAT, CDR2 FQNNGV, per germline. CDR3 nucleotide sequence: TGTGCCAGCAGCTTTGATCTTTACCAAGAGACCCAGTACTTC. Translated, it gives CASSFDLYQETQYF.

The table lists this clonotype with many counts. V and J are TRBV15 and TRBJ1-1, with D maybe TRBD1 (6 bases). The CDR3 contains 15 residues. CDR1 is LNHNV and CDR2 is YYDKDF in the germline V gene (reference sequence). Trimming took 1 base from V and 1 from J, leaving 10 bases between them. The CDR3 sequence: CATSRAGTQNTEAFF. The CDR3 DNA reads TGTGCCACCAGCAGAGCCGGGACACAGAACACTGAAGCTTTCTTT.

The chain uses TRBV6-1 and TRBJ2-2; maybe TRBD1 (5 bases). Between the trimmed V and J ends, which lost 6 bases and 6 bases, there was a span of 14 bases. The germline CDR1 and CDR2 sequences are MNHNS and SASEGT. This CDR3 region has 14 residues. This CDR3 is CASSLTGRSGELFF. DNA of the CDR3: TGTGCCAGCAGCCTCACAGGCCGCTCCGGGGAGCTGTTTTTT.

This clonotype was observed many times. The CDR3 reads CASTDRGRNGAGEQFF. DNA of the CDR3: TGTGCCAGCACGGACAGGGGCCGCAACGGCGCGGGTGAGCAGTTCTTC. This chain uses TRBV11-2 with TRBJ2-1; TRBD1 matches at 9 bases. Per the germline V gene, CDR1 is SGHAT and CDR2 is FQNNGV. The V segment lost 7 bases and the J segment 9 bases; nucleotides outside the gene matches: 16. The CDR3 is made up of 16 amino acids.

This clonotype was found many times. This chain joins TRBV28 and TRBJ2-7; perhaps TRBD2 as D (5 bases). This CDR3 comprises 17 residues. V was trimmed by 5 bases and J by 2 bases, leaving 22 bases between them. CDR1 is MDHEN and CDR2 is SYDVKM in the germline V gene. The DNA for the CDR3 is TGTGCCAGCAGTCCCCACCGATCGCTGGGAGCCGCCTACGAGCAGTACTTC. This encodes CASSPHRSLGAAYEQYF.

Many counts were recorded for this clonotype. The V and J genes are TRBV11-2 and TRBJ2-7; 9 positions agree with TRBD1. The CDR3 has 14 residues. Unmatched junction bases numbered 4, after V lost 3 bases and J lost 4 bases. Germline CDR1 SGHAT, CDR2 FQNNGV. This CDR3 is CASSFGTGKYEQYF. CDR3 coding DNA: TGTGCCAGCAGCTTCGGGACAGGGAAGTACGAGCAGTACTTC.

This clonotype has just a few counts. This chain links TRBV19 with TRBJ2-1; D unresolved. CDR3 length equals 13 residues. The V end lost 3 bases, the J end lost 7 bases, and 10 bases lay between the germline ends. CDR1 LNHDA and CDR2 SQIVND come from the germline V gene (reference sequence). The CDR3 bases are TGTGCCAGTAGTATGCCCCCGTTGAATGAGCAGTTCTTC. Its translation is CASSMPPLNEQFF.

This clonotype occurred many times. The chain combines TRBV6-9 with TRBJ2-5; tentative D call: TRBD2 (6 bases). CDR3 length: 15 amino acids. The V and J ends lost 2 bases and 1 base respectively, with 11 bases between them. Germline V lookup: CDR1 MNHGY, CDR2 SVAAGI. CDR3 region: CASSYLASVQETQYF. The CDR3 bases are TGTGCCAGCAGTTATCTTGCTAGCGTCCAAGAGACCCAGTACTTC.

The chain joins TRBV4-1 to TRBJ2-7, with 10 bases fitting TRBD2. This CDR3 spans 15 amino acids. The germline V gene encodes CDR1 MGHRA and CDR2 YSYEKL. V gave up 2 bases and J gave up 2 bases; unmatched junction bases: 3. In DNA form, the CDR3 reads TGCGCCAGCAGCCAATGGACTAGCGGAACCTACGAGCAGTACTTC. It encodes CASSQWTSGTYEQYF.

This clonotype was seen many times. The chain links TRBV11-3 to TRBJ2-3; 14 bases map to TRBD2. The CDR3 has 17 residues. V lost 5 bases to trimming and J lost 3 bases; unmatched junction nucleotides: 7. Germline lookup yields CDR1 SGHNT and CDR2 YENEEA. In DNA, the CDR3 is TGTGCCAGCAGCAACCGGACTAGCGGGAGGTGGACAGATACGCAGTATTTT. Amino acid sequence: CASSNRTSGRWTDTQYF.